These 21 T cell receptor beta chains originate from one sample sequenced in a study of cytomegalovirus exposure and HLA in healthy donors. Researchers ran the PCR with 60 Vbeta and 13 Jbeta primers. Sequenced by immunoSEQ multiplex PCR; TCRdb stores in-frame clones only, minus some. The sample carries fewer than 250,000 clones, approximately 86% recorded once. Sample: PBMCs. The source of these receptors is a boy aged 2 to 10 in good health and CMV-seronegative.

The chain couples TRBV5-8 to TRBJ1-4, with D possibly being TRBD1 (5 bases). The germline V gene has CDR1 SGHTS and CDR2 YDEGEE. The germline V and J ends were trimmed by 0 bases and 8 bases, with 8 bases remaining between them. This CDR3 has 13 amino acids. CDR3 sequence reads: CASSLGAGEKLFF. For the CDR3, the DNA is TGTGCCAGCAGCTTGGGGGCAGGGGAAAAACTGTTTTTT.

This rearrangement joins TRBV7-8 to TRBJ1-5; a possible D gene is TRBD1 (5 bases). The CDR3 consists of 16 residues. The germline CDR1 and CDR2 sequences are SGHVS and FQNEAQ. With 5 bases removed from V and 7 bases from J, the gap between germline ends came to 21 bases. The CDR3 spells CASSHGPGSGVQPQHF. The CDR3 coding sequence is TGTGCCAGCAGCCACGGGCCCGGCTCGGGGGTGCAGCCCCAGCATTTT.

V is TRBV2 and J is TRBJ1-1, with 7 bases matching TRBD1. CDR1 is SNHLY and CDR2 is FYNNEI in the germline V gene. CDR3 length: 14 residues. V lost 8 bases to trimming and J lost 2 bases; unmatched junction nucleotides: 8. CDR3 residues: CASGRGTANTEAFF. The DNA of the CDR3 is TGTGCCAGCGGAAGGGGGACAGCCAACACTGAAGCTTTCTTT. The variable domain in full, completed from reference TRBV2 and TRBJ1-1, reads EPEVTQTPSHQVTQMGQEVILRCVPISNHLYFYWYRQILGQKVEFLVSFYNNEISEKSEIFDDQFSVERPDGSNFTLKIRSTKLEDSAMYFCASGRGTANTEAFFGQGTRLTVV.

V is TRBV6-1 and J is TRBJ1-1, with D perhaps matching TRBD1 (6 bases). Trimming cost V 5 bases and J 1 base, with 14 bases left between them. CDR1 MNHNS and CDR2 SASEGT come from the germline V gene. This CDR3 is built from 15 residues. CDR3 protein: CASSTPGTPNTEAFF. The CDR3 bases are TGTGCCAGCAGTACCCCCGGGACACCGAACACTGAAGCTTTCTTT.

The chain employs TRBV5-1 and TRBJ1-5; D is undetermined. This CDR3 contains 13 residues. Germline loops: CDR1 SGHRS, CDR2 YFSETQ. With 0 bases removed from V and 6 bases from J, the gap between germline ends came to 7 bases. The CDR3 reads CASSLASGQPQHF. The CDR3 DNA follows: TGCGCCAGCAGCTTGGCCTCGGGTCAGCCCCAGCATTTT.

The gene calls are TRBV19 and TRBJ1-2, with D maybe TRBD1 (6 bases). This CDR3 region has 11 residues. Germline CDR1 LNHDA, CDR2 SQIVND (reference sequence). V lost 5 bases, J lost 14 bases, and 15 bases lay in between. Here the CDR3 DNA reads TGTGCCAGTAGTGGGGACATGGGGGAGACCTTC. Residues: CASSGDMGETF.

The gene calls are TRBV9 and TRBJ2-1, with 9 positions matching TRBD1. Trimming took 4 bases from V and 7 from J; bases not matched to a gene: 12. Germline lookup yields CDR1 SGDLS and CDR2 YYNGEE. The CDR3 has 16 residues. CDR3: CASSLRGGQGGNEQFF. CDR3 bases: TGTGCCAGCAGCCTTCGAGGGGGACAGGGTGGGAATGAGCAGTTCTTC.

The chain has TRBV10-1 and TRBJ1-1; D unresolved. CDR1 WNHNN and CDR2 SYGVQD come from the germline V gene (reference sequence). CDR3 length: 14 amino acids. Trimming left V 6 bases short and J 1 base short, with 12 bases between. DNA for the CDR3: TGCGCCAGCAGCCAAAAGAGAACGAACACTGAAGCTTTCTTT. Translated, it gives CASSQKRTNTEAFF.

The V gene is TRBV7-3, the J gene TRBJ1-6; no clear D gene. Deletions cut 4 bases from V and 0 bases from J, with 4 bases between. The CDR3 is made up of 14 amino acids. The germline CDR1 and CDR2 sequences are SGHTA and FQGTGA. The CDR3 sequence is CASSYSSYNSPLHF. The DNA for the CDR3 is TGTGCCAGCAGCTATAGCTCCTATAATTCACCCCTCCACTTT.

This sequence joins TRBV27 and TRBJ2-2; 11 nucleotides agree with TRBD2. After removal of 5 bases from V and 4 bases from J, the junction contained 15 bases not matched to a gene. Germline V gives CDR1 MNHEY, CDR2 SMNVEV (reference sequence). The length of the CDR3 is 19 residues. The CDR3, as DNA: TGTGCCAGCAGTCTTCCACTAGCGGGAGAAGACCCGGGCACCGGGGAGCTGTTTTTT. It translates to CASSLPLAGEDPGTGELFF.

CDR3 protein: CASSVRDTFNYGYTF. The CDR3 coding sequence is TGTGCCAGTAGTGTAAGAGACACCTTTAACTATGGCTACACCTTC. This chain uses TRBV19 with TRBJ1-2; D gene ambiguous. V was cut by 5 bases and J by 1 base, with 14 bases left in between. Germline CDR1 is LNHDA and CDR2 is SQIVND (reference sequence). The CDR3 runs 15 residues.

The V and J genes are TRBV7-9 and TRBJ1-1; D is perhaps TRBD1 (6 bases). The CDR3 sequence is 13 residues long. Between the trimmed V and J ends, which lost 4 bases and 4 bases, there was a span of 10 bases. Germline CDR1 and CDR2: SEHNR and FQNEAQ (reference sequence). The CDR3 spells CASSSQGSTEAFF. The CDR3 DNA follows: TGTGCCAGCAGCTCACAGGGTTCCACTGAAGCTTTCTTT. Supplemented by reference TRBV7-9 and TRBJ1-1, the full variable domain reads DTGVSQNPRHKITKRGQNVTFRCDPISEHNRLYWYRQTLGQGPEFLTYFQNEAQLEKSRLLSDRFSAERPKGSFSTLEIQRTEQGDSAMYLCASSSQGSTEAFFGQGTRLTVV.

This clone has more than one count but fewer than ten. As DNA, the CDR3 is TGTGCCAGCAGCGGTCGACAGGGGGCAACTAATGAAAAACTGTTTTTT. Translated, it gives CASSGRQGATNEKLFF. This chain joins TRBV21-1 and TRBJ1-4; TRBD1 was called by the table and not checked on the DNA. TRBV21-1 is termed a pseudogene. This CDR3 is 16 amino acids long.

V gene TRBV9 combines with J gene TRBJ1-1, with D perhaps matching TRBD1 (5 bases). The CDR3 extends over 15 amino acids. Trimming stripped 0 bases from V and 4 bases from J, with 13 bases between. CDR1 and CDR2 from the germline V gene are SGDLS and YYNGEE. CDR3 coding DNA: TGTGCCAGCAGCGTAGGGGGCGGGGGATCCACTGAAGCTTTCTTT. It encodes CASSVGGGGSTEAFF.

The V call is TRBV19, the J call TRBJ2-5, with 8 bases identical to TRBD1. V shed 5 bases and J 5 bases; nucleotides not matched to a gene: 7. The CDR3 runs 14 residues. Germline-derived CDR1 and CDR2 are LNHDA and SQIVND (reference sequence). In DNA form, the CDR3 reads TGTGCCAGTAGTTCCAGCAGGGGGCAGGAGACCCAGTACTTC. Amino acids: CASSSSRGQETQYF.

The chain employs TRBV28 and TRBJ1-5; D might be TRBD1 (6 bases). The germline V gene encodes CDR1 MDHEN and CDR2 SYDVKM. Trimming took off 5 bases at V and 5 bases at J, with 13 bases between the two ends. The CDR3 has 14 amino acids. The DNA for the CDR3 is TGTGCCAGCAGTCCTCACAGGGATCATCAGCCCCAGCATTTT. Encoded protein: CASSPHRDHQPQHF.

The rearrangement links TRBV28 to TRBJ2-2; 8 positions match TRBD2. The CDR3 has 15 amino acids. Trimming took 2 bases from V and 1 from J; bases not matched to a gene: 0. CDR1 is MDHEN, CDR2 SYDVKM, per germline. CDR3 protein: CASSLTSGNTGELFF. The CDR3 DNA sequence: TGTGCCAGCAGTTTAACTAGCGGGAACACCGGGGAGCTGTTTTTT. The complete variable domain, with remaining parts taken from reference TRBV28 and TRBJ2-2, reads DVKVTQSSRYLVKRTGEKVFLECVQDMDHENMFWYRQDPGLGLRLIYFSYDVKMKEKGDIPEGYSVSREKKERFSLILESASTNQTSMYLCASSLTSGNTGELFFGEGSRLTVL.

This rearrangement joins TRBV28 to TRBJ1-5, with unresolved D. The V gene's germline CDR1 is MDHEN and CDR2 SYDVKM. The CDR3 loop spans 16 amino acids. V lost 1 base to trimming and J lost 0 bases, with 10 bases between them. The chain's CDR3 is CASSLSTADSNQPQHF. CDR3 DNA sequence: TGTGCCAGCAGTTTATCAACAGCCGATAGCAATCAGCCCCAGCATTTT.

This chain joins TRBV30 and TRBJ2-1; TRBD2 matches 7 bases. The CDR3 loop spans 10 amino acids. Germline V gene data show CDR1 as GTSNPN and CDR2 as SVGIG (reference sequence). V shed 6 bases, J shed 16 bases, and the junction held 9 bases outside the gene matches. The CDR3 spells CACPLGRGFF. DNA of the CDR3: TGTGCCTGCCCATTGGGGAGGGGATTCTTC.

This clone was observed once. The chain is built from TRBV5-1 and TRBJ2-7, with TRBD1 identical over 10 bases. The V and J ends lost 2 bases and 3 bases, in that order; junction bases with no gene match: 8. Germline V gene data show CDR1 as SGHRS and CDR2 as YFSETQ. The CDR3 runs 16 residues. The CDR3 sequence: CASSFKSGTGDYEQYF. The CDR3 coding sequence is TGCGCCAGCAGCTTCAAATCCGGGACAGGGGACTACGAGCAGTACTTC.

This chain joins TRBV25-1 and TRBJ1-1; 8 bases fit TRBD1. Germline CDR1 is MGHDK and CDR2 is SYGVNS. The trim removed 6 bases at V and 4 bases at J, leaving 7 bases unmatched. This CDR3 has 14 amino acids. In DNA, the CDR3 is TGTGCCAGCAGCCAGACAGGGGCGGTCACTGAAGCTTTCTTT. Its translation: CASSQTGAVTEAFF.